The source of this T cell receptor beta chain is a study of blood T cell repertoires in COVID-19. Study-wide background: Sources were T cells, B-cell-depleted T cells, or PBMCs; the material itself was cDNA or gDNA.

Repertoires were generated with immunoSEQ multiplex PCR, while TCRdb's copy carries only in-frame clones and drops some. The sample has about 120,000 clones, 60% to 80% seen once; the top ten hold roughly 7.3%. CDR3 length: 12 residues. The junction had 5 bases not matched to a gene; V was cut back by 6 bases and J by 6 bases. Sequenced: peripheral blood. The receptor was isolated from a human donor in a cohort sampled during active COVID-19. The rearrangement joins TRBV12-3 or TRBV12-4 to TRBJ2-7; 7 nucleotides align to TRBD1. CDR3 bases: TGTGCCAGCAGATTGACAGGGCGCGAGCAGTACTTC. It translates to CASRLTGREQYF.